Sequencing of this TCR beta chain was carried out in a study of blood T cells in healthy people across ages. Trimming removed 6 bases from V and 4 bases from J; junction bases left unmatched: 9. CDR1 is DFQATT, CDR2 SNEGSKA, per germline (reference sequence). The CDR3 is made up of 13 amino acids. Extraction of total RNA produced a minimum of 5 micrograms from each sample. A second about 7 to 12 cycle PCR used barcoded and J-beta primers. Each cDNA was tagged by a template-switch adaptor containing 12 random nucleotides. TCRdb itself ran the 5' RACE reads through MiXCR, one entry per CDR3 protein. The sample holds around 1,800,000 distinct CDR3 sequences; about two fifths are singletons and the top ten take 20% to 25%.

Sequencing was performed on blood. The V and J genes are TRBV20-1 and TRBJ2-7; TRBD2 matches 7 bases. The sequence was collected from a human donor in good health. The CDR3 bases are TGCAGTGCCTGGGAGGGCAGGGTGTACGAGCAGTACTTC. Translated: CSAWEGRVYEQYF.